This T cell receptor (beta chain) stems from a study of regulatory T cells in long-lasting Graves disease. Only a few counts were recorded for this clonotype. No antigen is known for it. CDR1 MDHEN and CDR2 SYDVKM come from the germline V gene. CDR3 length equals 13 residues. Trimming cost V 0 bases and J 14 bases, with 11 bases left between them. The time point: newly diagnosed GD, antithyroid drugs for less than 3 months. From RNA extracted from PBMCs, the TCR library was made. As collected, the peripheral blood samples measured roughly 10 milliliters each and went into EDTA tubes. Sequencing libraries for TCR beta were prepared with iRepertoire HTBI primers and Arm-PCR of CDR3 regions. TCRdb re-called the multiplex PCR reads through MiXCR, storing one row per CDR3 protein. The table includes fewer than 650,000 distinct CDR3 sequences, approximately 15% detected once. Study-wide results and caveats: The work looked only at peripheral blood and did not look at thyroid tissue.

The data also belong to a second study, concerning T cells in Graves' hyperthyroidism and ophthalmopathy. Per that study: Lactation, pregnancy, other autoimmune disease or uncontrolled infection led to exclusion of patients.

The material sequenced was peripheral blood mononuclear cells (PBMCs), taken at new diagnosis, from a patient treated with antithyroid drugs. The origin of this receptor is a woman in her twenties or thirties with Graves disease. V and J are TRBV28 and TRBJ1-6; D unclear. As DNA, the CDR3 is TGTGCCAGCAGTTTATGGGATAGAAAGTCCCTCCACTTT. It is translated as CASSLWDRKSLHF.